The 7 T cell receptor beta chains below all came from one sample that was sequenced in a study of patients and donors after allogeneic stem cell transplantation (dated by TCRdb to 2018 to 2020). The receptor library was made with RT-PCR. The sequencer was a NextSeq 550. TCRdb reprocessing: public reads trimmed at Q25 with fastp, clones called with MiXCR, in-frame beta chains kept. Each record represents a unique CDR3 protein, reported with the most common genes and DNA among its rows. For this sample there are approximately 200,000 distinct CDR3 sequences; around an eighth appear just once. 11% of the sample belongs to the ten largest clones. The sequencing input was blood, either unsorted or a sorted T cell fraction (not recorded which). The receptors come from a human donor who was either an allogeneic HSCT recipient or a stem cell or donor lymphocyte infusion donor (not recorded which). It is not recorded whose cells these are; they may come from a transplant donor.

This clonotype was found a few times. CDR3 loop: CASSQDASGSGDTQYF. CDR3 nucleotides: TGTGCCAGCAGCCAAGATGCTAGCGGGAGTGGAGATACGCAGTATTTT. V is TRBV4-2 and J is TRBJ2-3; 10 bases align to TRBD2. This CDR3 comprises 16 residues. CDR1 is LGHNA, CDR2 YNFKEQ, per germline. With 0 bases clipped from V and 5 bases from J, the junction kept 5 bases outside the gene matches.

This clonotype was detected only a few times. This chain connects TRBV20-1 to TRBJ1-5, with a tentative D call TRBD1 (5 bases). Deletions cut 5 bases from V and 5 bases from J, with 19 bases between. Per the germline V gene, CDR1 is DFQATT and CDR2 is SNEGSKA (reference sequence). This CDR3 is built from 15 residues. This CDR3 reads CSAQTVSAGDQPQHF. The CDR3 region has the DNA TGCAGTGCTCAGACGGTCTCGGCGGGGGATCAGCCCCAGCATTTT.

The chain combines TRBV5-1 with TRBJ1-6; 7 nucleotides line up with TRBD1. Germline assignment: CDR1 SGHRS and CDR2 YFSETQ. V shed 0 bases, J shed 13 bases, and the junction held 7 bases outside the gene matches. The length of the CDR3 is 14 residues. The DNA of the CDR3 is TGCGCCAGCAGCTTGGGACAGGGAAAGTATCCCCTCCACTTT. This encodes CASSLGQGKYPLHF.

The sample holds a few counts of this clonotype. V is TRBV5-1 and J is TRBJ2-1; no clear D gene. The CDR3 runs 15 residues. With 0 bases removed from V and 0 bases from J, the gap between germline ends came to 7 bases. Germline V gene data show CDR1 as SGHRS and CDR2 as YFSETQ. The CDR3 DNA sequence: TGCGCCAGCAGCTTGGTAGCCGACTCCTACAATGAGCAGTTCTTC. Translating it yields CASSLVADSYNEQFF. The whole variable domain, remainder taken from reference TRBV5-1 and TRBJ2-1, is KAGVTQTPRYLIKTRGQQVTLSCSPISGHRSVSWYQQTPGQGLQFLFEYFSETQRNKGNFPGRFSGRQFSNSRSEMNVSTLELGDSALYLCASSLVADSYNEQFFGPGTRLTVL.

V is TRBV6-1 and J is TRBJ2-7; D unclear. Between the trimmed V and J ends, which lost 2 bases and 1 base, there was a span of 6 bases. The length of the CDR3 is 13 residues. Germline-derived CDR1 and CDR2 are MNHNS and SASEGT. CDR3 residues: CASSEMGSYEQYF. The CDR3 nucleotides are TGTGCCAGCAGTGAAATGGGGTCCTACGAGCAGTACTTC.

This clonotype was found a few times. The rearrangement joins TRBV27 to TRBJ1-2; D is possibly TRBD1 (6 bases). The V gene's germline CDR1 is MNHEY and CDR2 SMNVEV (reference sequence). The CDR3 totals 16 residues. V was cut by 5 bases and J by 0 bases, with 16 bases left in between. CDR3 in amino acids: CASSPGAIYTNYGYTF. The CDR3 nucleotides are TGTGCCAGCAGTCCGGGGGCGATCTACACTAACTATGGCTACACCTTC.

This clonotype was found a few times. CDR3 residues: CASSQRQLSEQYF. CDR3 DNA: TGTGCCAGCAGCCAACGCCAGCTGAGCGAGCAGTACTTC. The V and J genes are TRBV14 and TRBJ2-7; D remains unclear. The CDR3 extends over 13 amino acids. Trimming stripped 2 bases from V and 6 bases from J, with 11 bases between. Germline loops: CDR1 SGHDN, CDR2 FVKESK.